Shown below are 21 T cell receptor beta chains from a single sample sequenced in a study of blood T cell repertoires in COVID-19. TCRdb keeps only in-frame clones here, not all; method: immunoSEQ multiplex PCR. The sample includes under 150,000 clones, about 92% of them seen just once. The sample was peripheral blood. These TCRs come from a man aged 55 to 70 with COVID-19, enrolled during active disease.

The CDR3 region is CATSREGHDRGLDPYNEQFF. For the CDR3, the DNA is TGTGCCACCAGCAGAGAGGGACACGACAGGGGCCTTGACCCCTACAATGAGCAGTTCTTC. This chain links TRBV15 with TRBJ2-1; TRBD1 matches 8 bases. The V and J ends lost 0 bases and 2 bases, in that order; junction bases with no gene match: 15. CDR3 length: 20 amino acids. Per germline, CDR1 LNHNV and CDR2 YYDKDF (reference sequence).

The V call is TRBV18, the J call TRBJ2-5; possibly TRBD2 for D (7 bases). Per germline, CDR1 KGHSH and CDR2 LQKENI. This CDR3 has 17 residues. Trimming shortened V by 1 base and J by 3 bases, and 18 bases separated the two germline ends. The chain's CDR3 is CASSPRGGRGPKETQYF. The CDR3 nucleotides read TGTGCCAGCTCACCACGGGGGGGGCGCGGCCCTAAAGAGACCCAGTACTTC.

The CDR3 sequence is CASSPLGSPNQPQHF. The CDR3 DNA sequence: TGTGCCAGCTCACCCCTAGGCAGCCCCAATCAGCCCCAGCATTTT. The J gene is TRBJ1-5, the V gene TRBV18; no firm D call. Germline V gene lookup returns CDR1 KGHSH and CDR2 LQKENI. The CDR3 contains 15 residues. Between the trimmed V and J ends, which lost 3 bases and 3 bases, there was a span of 12 bases.

The rearrangement uses TRBV5-4 and TRBJ2-1; tentative D call: TRBD2 (6 bases). CDR1 SGHNT and CDR2 YYREEE come from the germline V gene (reference sequence). The CDR3 covers 16 residues. Trimming removed 3 bases at V and 0 bases at J, with 13 bases between. CDR3 sequence: CASSSLERVSYNEQFF. The CDR3 bases are TGTGCCAGCAGCTCCTTGGAGCGGGTCTCCTACAATGAGCAGTTCTTC. The full variable domain, in which reference TRBV5-4 and TRBJ2-1 provide the parts outside the CDR3, is ETGVTQSPTHLIKTRGQQVTLRCSSQSGHNTVSWYQQALGQGPQFIFQYYREEENGRGNFPPRFSGLQFPNYSSELNVNALELDDSALYLCASSSLERVSYNEQFFGPGTRLTVL.

A note on this clone: The identical CDR3 is also encoded by other nucleotide sequences in the sample. The chain employs TRBV5-4 and TRBJ2-3, with TRBD2 matching over 11 bases. V lost 2 bases to trimming and J lost 2 bases; unmatched junction nucleotides: 4. Germline V gives CDR1 SGHNT, CDR2 YYREEE (reference sequence). This CDR3 has 16 residues. The CDR3 DNA sequence: TGTGCCAGCAGCTTAGTAGCGGGAGGGGACACAGATACGCAGTATTTT. Amino acids: CASSLVAGGDTDTQYF.

The chain has TRBV4-1 and TRBJ1-5; maybe TRBD1 (6 bases). Germline CDR1 and CDR2: MGHRA and YSYEKL. Trimming took off 6 bases at V and 3 bases at J, with 15 bases between the two ends. The CDR3 is made up of 15 amino acids. The CDR3 sequence: CASSPPGQPNQPQHF. The DNA of the CDR3 is TGCGCCAGCAGTCCTCCGGGACAACCCAATCAGCCCCAGCATTTT.

The chain employs TRBV29-1 and TRBJ1-5; possible D gene TRBD1, 5 bases. The ends were cut back, 0 bases at V and 6 bases at J, with 9 bases in the middle. The germline V gene encodes CDR1 SQVTM and CDR2 ANQGSEA. The CDR3 has 13 residues. The CDR3 sequence is CSVEDRRGQPQHF. The CDR3 nucleotides read TGCAGCGTTGAAGATCGGAGGGGTCAGCCCCAGCATTTT.

This clone was counted between two and nine times. CDR3 loop: CASNPTGLNEKLFF. The DNA of the CDR3 is TGTGCCAGCAACCCTACAGGCCTCAATGAAAAACTGTTTTTT. The V and J genes are TRBV2 and TRBJ1-4, with D maybe TRBD1 (5 bases). The V gene lost 7 bases and the J gene lost 5 bases, with 14 bases spanning the gap. The CDR3 totals 14 residues. The germline CDR1 and CDR2 sequences are SNHLY and FYNNEI.

This clone was observed a single time. The V and J genes are TRBV30 and TRBJ1-1, with 9 bases fitting TRBD1. CDR1 is GTSNPN and CDR2 is SVGIG in the germline V gene (reference sequence). This CDR3 region has 12 residues. Trimming took 8 bases from V and 4 from J; bases not matched to a gene: 5. This CDR3 is CARQGEGTEAFF. The CDR3 nucleotides read TGTGCCAGACAGGGGGAGGGCACTGAAGCTTTCTTT.

The gene calls are TRBV4-3 and TRBJ2-5; TRBD1 matches 7 bases. Trimming took 1 base from V and 1 from J; bases not matched to a gene: 9. The germline V gene encodes CDR1 LGHNA and CDR2 YSLEER. The CDR3 covers 17 residues. The CDR3 spells CASSQARPGQSQETQYF. In nucleotides, the CDR3 is TGCGCCAGCAGCCAAGCGCGTCCGGGACAGAGCCAAGAGACCCAGTACTTC.

The genes are TRBV6-6 and TRBJ2-1; TRBD2 matches 7 bases. Germline loops: CDR1 MNHNY, CDR2 SVGAGI (reference sequence). V shed 8 bases, J shed 5 bases, and the junction held 15 bases outside the gene matches. This CDR3 is 16 amino acids long. CDR3 region: CASGGVRYPGHNEQFF. The CDR3 region has the DNA TGTGCCAGCGGGGGGGTTAGATACCCGGGGCACAATGAGCAGTTCTTC.

This clone was detected once. The chain recombines TRBV9 with TRBJ2-7; 10 bases are shared with TRBD2. The V and J ends lost 0 bases and 7 bases, in that order; junction bases with no gene match: 10. Germline-derived CDR1 and CDR2 are SGDLS and YYNGEE. This CDR3 region has 16 residues. In DNA, the CDR3 is TGTGCCAGCAGCGTAGATGAGCGGGAGGGCCCTGAGGAGCAGTACTTC. The encoded protein is CASSVDEREGPEEQYF.

The chain couples TRBV18 to TRBJ2-5, with no clear D. CDR1 and CDR2 (germline): KGHSH, LQKENI. V was pared by 3 bases and J by 3 bases, with 11 bases between. This CDR3 spans 14 amino acids. The CDR3 here is CASSPLGQKETQYF. The CDR3 DNA is TGTGCCAGCTCACCTCTAGGCCAAAAAGAGACCCAGTACTTC.

This rearrangement joins TRBV30 to TRBJ2-3; the match to TRBD2 covers 10 bases. Trimming took 4 bases from V and 3 from J; bases not matched to a gene: 7. Germline CDR1 GTSNPN, CDR2 SVGIG (reference sequence). CDR3 size: 15 residues. CDR3 sequence reads: CAWNVGTSVTDTQYF. CDR3 sequence (DNA): TGTGCCTGGAATGTGGGGACTAGCGTTACAGATACGCAGTATTTT.

This sequence joins TRBV24-1 and TRBJ1-2; no clear D gene. The V end was cut by 3 bases, the J end by 8 bases, with 12 bases between. The length of the CDR3 is 13 residues. CDR1 and CDR2 from the germline V gene are KGHDR and SFDVKD. The CDR3 reads CATSDMWAGGYTF. The CDR3 bases are TGTGCCACCAGTGATATGTGGGCGGGCGGCTACACCTTC.

Comment on this clone: The junction departs from germline at one end; a sequencing error may be responsible. The J gene is TRBJ2-3, the V gene TRBV7-7, with 12 bases aligning to TRBD2. The CDR3 is made up of 15 amino acids. The V gene's germline CDR1 is SSHAT and CDR2 FNYEAQ (reference sequence). For the CDR3, the DNA is TGTGCTAGCAGCGCTTCTAGCGGGAGGGGAGATACGCAGTATTTT. Translating gives CASSASSGRGDTQYF.

The chain carries TRBV7-8 and TRBJ2-7, with 7 positions matching TRBD1. The trim removed 3 bases at V and 3 bases at J, leaving 2 bases unmatched. This CDR3 is built from 13 residues. Germline-derived CDR1 and CDR2 are SGHVS and FQNEAQ. CDR3 coding DNA: TGTGCCAGCAGCTTGGGACAGCTCTACGAGCAGTACTTC. It translates to CASSLGQLYEQYF.

The rearrangement joins TRBV10-2 to TRBJ2-7, with TRBD2 as a possible D gene (5 bases). Per the germline V gene, CDR1 is WSHSY and CDR2 is SAAADI. V gave up 6 bases and J gave up 3 bases, with 12 bases separating them. The CDR3 totals 13 residues. Written as DNA, the CDR3 is TGCGCCAGCAGGGTGGGAGCGAGCTACGAGCAGTACTTC. Amino acid sequence: CASRVGASYEQYF.

The chain links TRBV7-2 to TRBJ2-1; TRBD1 matches at 7 bases. CDR1 is SGHTA, CDR2 FQGNSA, per germline. V gave up 5 bases and J gave up 5 bases; unmatched junction bases: 15. The CDR3 extends over 17 amino acids. CDR3 sequence reads: CASSLAWGRDRNNEQFF. The CDR3, as DNA: TGTGCCAGCAGCCTGGCTTGGGGCCGGGACAGAAACAATGAGCAGTTCTTC.

This chain joins TRBV9 and TRBJ2-1, with 8 bases identical to TRBD2. J lost 7 bases, V lost 4 bases, and 19 bases had no gene match. This CDR3 is 18 amino acids long. Germline CDR1 and CDR2: SGDLS and YYNGEE. Here the CDR3 reads CASSPQREFPYLLNEQFF. CDR3 bases: TGTGCCAGCAGCCCCCAGCGGGAGTTCCCCTACCTACTGAATGAGCAGTTCTTC. Based on the CDR3 plus reference TRBV9 and TRBJ2-1, the full variable domain is DSGVTQTPKHLITATGQRVTLRCSPRSGDLSVYWYQQSLDQGLQFLIQYYNGEERAKGNILERFSAQQFPDLHSELNLSSLELGDSALYFCASSPQREFPYLLNEQFFGPGTRLTVL.

CDR3 sequence: CASSVGTGTHGYTF. The CDR3, as DNA: TGTGCCAGCAGCGTAGGGACAGGGACTCACGGCTACACCTTC. This rearrangement joins TRBV9 to TRBJ1-2; TRBD1 aligns across 8 bases. Germline-derived CDR1 and CDR2 are SGDLS and YYNGEE. V dropped 0 bases and J dropped 8; count of bases not matched to a gene: 6. The CDR3 length is 14 residues.